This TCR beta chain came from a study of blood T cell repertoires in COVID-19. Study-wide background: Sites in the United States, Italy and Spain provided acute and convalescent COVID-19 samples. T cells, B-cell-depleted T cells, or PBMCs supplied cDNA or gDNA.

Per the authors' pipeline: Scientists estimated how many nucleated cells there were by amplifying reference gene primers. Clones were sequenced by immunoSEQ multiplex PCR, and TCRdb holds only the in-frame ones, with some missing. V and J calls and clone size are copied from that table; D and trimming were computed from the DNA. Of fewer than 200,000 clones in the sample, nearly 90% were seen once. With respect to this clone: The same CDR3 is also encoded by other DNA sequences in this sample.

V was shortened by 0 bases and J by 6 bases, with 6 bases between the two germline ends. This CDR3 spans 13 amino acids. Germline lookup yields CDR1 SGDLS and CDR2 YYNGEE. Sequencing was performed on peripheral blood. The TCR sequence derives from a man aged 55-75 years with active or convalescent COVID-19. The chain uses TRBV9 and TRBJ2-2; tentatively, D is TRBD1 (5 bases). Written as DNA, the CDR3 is TGTGCCAGCAGCGTAGAAGGGGCCGGGGAGCTGTTTTTT. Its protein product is CASSVEGAGELFF.